The clone carrying this TCR beta chain has at least ten counts. The antigen is undetermined. Germline CDR1 and CDR2: MNHNS and SASEGT. Trimming cost V 7 bases and J 4 bases, with 13 bases left between them. This CDR3 spans 13 amino acids. One entry per CDR3 protein results from TCRdb running MiXCR on the 5' RACE reads. The sample carries 500,000 to 650,000 distinct CDR3 sequences, about 5.4% recorded once. This entry is derived from a study of CD8 T cells in ankylosing spondylitis. The study's findings and limits: A TCR beta motif of eight highly homologous variants appeared characteristic of ankylosing spondylitis blood.

This clonotype was obtained from a male donor with ankylosing spondylitis. Input material: blood, either unsorted or a sorted T cell fraction (not recorded which). The chain carries TRBV6-1 and TRBJ1-2; no firm D call. In DNA form, the CDR3 reads TGTGCCAGCACCGGCTTTACGGGCTATGGCTACACCTTC. It encodes CASTGFTGYGYTF.